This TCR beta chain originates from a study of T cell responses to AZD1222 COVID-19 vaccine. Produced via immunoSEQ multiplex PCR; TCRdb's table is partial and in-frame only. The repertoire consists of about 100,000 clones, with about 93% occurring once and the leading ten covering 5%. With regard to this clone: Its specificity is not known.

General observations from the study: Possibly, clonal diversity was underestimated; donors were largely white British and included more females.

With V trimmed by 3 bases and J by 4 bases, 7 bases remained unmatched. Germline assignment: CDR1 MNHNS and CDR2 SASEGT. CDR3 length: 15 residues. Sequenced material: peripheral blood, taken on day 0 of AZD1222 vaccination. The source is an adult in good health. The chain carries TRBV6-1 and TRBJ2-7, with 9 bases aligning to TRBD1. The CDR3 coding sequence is TGTGCCAGCAGTGACAGGACAGGGGCATATTACGAGCAGTACTTC. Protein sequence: CASSDRTGAYYEQYF.